Listed below are T cell receptor beta chains from one sample, sequenced in a study of T-cell reconstitution after alpha-beta-depleted transplantation in children. MiXCR, run by TCRdb on the PCR reads, gives a single entry per CDR3 protein. The table lists about 190,000 distinct CDR3 sequences, over 8.5% of them singletons. The material was PBMCs, obtained before TCRalphabeta/CD19-depleted stem cell transplant. The receptors derive from a boy between 2 and 10 years old with acute myeloid leukemia, due to receive a stem cell transplant. Each CDR3 is given with its conserved first and last residue. D genes are given only for firm matches. Clone size is given for some rows only: seen once, a few or many times, or a class if the clone is expanded.

clone size: .; J gene: TRBJ2-6; D gene: TRBD1; V gene: TRBV4-1; CDR3 DNA: TGCGCCAGCAGCCAAGCGCTGACAGGGGTGGGTTCTGGGGCCAACGTCCTGACTTTC; CDR3 protein: CASSQALTGVGSGANVLTF
clone size: many; J gene: TRBJ2-1; D gene: TRBD2; V gene: TRBV13; CDR3 DNA: TGTGCCAGCAGCCCTTGGGAGGGACTAGCGGCCTTTTGGGGCAGCTCCTACAATGAGCAGTTCTTC; CDR3 protein: CASSPWEGLAAFWGSSYNEQFF
clone size: many; J gene: TRBJ1-6; D gene: .; V gene: TRBV6-5; CDR3 DNA: TGTGCCAGCAGACGACCAGATAGGGATGAGGCACCCCTCCACTTT; CDR3 protein: CASRRPDRDEAPLHF
clone size: .; J gene: TRBJ1-2; D gene: .; V gene: TRBV4-1; CDR3 DNA: TGCGCCAGCAGCCAAGTCGTGGAGGCCTATGGCTACACCTTC; CDR3 protein: CASSQVVEAYGYTF
clone size: many; J gene: TRBJ2-1; D gene: .; V gene: TRBV18; CDR3 DNA: TGTGCCAGCTCACCGAGGGGGTCGCGGGACCTGGTCTGGGGTGAGCAGTTCTTC; CDR3 protein: CASSPRGSRDLVWGEQFF
clone size: many; J gene: TRBJ2-3; D gene: .; V gene: TRBV20-1; CDR3 DNA: TGCAGTGCTAGATTCAGTCCCACAGATACGCAGTATTTT; CDR3 protein: CSARFSPTDTQYF
clone size: few; J gene: TRBJ1-6; D gene: TRBD1; V gene: TRBV25-1; CDR3 DNA: TGTGCCAGCGTCAGAGGACAGGGGGCCGGATCACCCCTCCACTTT; CDR3 protein: CASVRGQGAGSPLHF
clone size: many; J gene: TRBJ1-5; D gene: .; V gene: TRBV5-5; CDR3 DNA: TGTGCCAGCAGCTTGGGCTTCAATCAGCCCCAGCATTTT; CDR3 protein: CASSLGFNQPQHF
clone size: many; J gene: TRBJ1-1; D gene: .; V gene: TRBV12-3/TRBV12-4; CDR3 DNA: TGTGCCAGCAGTCCCACTCGGACGGTGACTGAAGCTTTCTTT; CDR3 protein: CASSPTRTVTEAFF
clone size: .; J gene: TRBJ1-2; D gene: .; V gene: TRBV12-3/TRBV12-4; CDR3 DNA: TGTGCCAGCTGTTTACGTCGGATCTGTGATGGCTACACCTTC; CDR3 protein: CASCLRRICDGYTF
clone size: many; J gene: TRBJ2-7; D gene: TRBD2; V gene: TRBV12-3/TRBV12-4; CDR3 DNA: TGTGCCAGCAGTCTTATCCAGCGGGGGAGTTCCTACGAGCAGTACTTC; CDR3 protein: CASSLIQRGSSYEQYF
clone size: many; J gene: TRBJ1-1; D gene: .; V gene: TRBV30; CDR3 DNA: TGTGCCTGGAGTAACCCGACGTGGGTGAACACTGAAGCTTTCTTT; CDR3 protein: CAWSNPTWVNTEAFF
clone size: once; J gene: TRBJ2-1; D gene: TRBD1; V gene: TRBV20-1; CDR3 DNA: TGCAGTGCTAGAGTTATTAGGGGGCTGTCCTACAATGAGCAGTTCTTC; CDR3 protein: CSARVIRGLSYNEQFF
clone size: many; J gene: TRBJ2-2; D gene: .; V gene: TRBV7-7; CDR3 DNA: TGTGCCAGCAGCCCGGATGGAGGTCCCGGGGAGCTGTTTTTT; CDR3 protein: CASSPDGGPGELFF
clone size: many; J gene: TRBJ1-1; D gene: .; V gene: TRBV5-1; CDR3 DNA: TGCGCCAGCAGCTTGGGTCTGGAGAACACTGAAGCTTTCTTT; CDR3 protein: CASSLGLENTEAFF
clone size: many; J gene: TRBJ2-7; D gene: TRBD1; V gene: TRBV27; CDR3 DNA: TGTGCCAGCAGTTGGACCGGGACAGGGGAGTTCGAGCAGTACTTC; CDR3 protein: CASSWTGTGEFEQYF
clone size: many; J gene: TRBJ1-6; D gene: .; V gene: TRBV20-1; CDR3 DNA: TGCAGTGCTAGAGATTCCGGGACATCCTATAATTCACCCCTCCACTTT; CDR3 protein: CSARDSGTSYNSPLHF
clone size: many; J gene: TRBJ2-5; D gene: .; V gene: TRBV10-3; CDR3 DNA: TGTGCCATCAGCCCAGGGCTGAGGATGGAGACCCAGTACTTC; CDR3 protein: CAISPGLRMETQYF
clone size: .; J gene: TRBJ2-1; D gene: TRBD1; V gene: TRBV19; CDR3 DNA: TGTGCCAGTAGTATAGGGACAGGGGTTTTTCGGGAGCAGTTCTTC; CDR3 protein: CASSIGTGVFREQFF
clone size: many; J gene: TRBJ1-1; D gene: .; V gene: TRBV7-2; CDR3 DNA: TGTGCCAGCAGCTCTTTTAGGTTGGTTGAAGCTTTCTTT; CDR3 protein: CASSSFRLVEAFF
clone size: many; J gene: TRBJ2-5; D gene: .; V gene: TRBV20-1; CDR3 DNA: TGCAGTGGCTCGCGGGACGCGCGGGAGACCCAGTACTTC; CDR3 protein: CSGSRDARETQYF
clone size: many; J gene: TRBJ2-5; D gene: .; V gene: TRBV11-2; CDR3 DNA: TGTGCCAGCACCCGAGGGGAGTGGGAGACCCACTTC; CDR3 protein: CASTRGEWETHF
clone size: many; J gene: TRBJ2-5; D gene: TRBD2; V gene: TRBV6-1; CDR3 DNA: TGTGCCAGCAGTGACGGTGGGACTAGCGGGAGTCTGGAGACCCAGTACTTC; CDR3 protein: CASSDGGTSGSLETQYF
clone size: many; J gene: TRBJ2-1; D gene: .; V gene: TRBV3-1; CDR3 DNA: TGTGCCAGCAGCCAAGCTAGGGGCGGGCTCTCCTACAATGAGCAGTTCTTC; CDR3 protein: CASSQARGGLSYNEQFF
clone size: many; J gene: TRBJ2-7; D gene: .; V gene: TRBV4-1; CDR3 DNA: TGCGCCAGCAGGACCGAACTAGCCGGAGGAGGGAGCTCCTACGAGCAGTACTTC; CDR3 protein: CASRTELAGGGSSYEQYF
clone size: many; J gene: TRBJ1-1; D gene: .; V gene: TRBV15; CDR3 DNA: TGTGCCACCAGCAGAGGGGTTATTGTCATGAACACTGAAGCTTTCTTT; CDR3 protein: CATSRGVIVMNTEAFF
clone size: many; J gene: TRBJ2-1; D gene: TRBD1; V gene: TRBV29-1; CDR3 DNA: TGCAGCGTCAGGGGACAGGGGGTCAATGAGCAGTTCTTC; CDR3 protein: CSVRGQGVNEQFF